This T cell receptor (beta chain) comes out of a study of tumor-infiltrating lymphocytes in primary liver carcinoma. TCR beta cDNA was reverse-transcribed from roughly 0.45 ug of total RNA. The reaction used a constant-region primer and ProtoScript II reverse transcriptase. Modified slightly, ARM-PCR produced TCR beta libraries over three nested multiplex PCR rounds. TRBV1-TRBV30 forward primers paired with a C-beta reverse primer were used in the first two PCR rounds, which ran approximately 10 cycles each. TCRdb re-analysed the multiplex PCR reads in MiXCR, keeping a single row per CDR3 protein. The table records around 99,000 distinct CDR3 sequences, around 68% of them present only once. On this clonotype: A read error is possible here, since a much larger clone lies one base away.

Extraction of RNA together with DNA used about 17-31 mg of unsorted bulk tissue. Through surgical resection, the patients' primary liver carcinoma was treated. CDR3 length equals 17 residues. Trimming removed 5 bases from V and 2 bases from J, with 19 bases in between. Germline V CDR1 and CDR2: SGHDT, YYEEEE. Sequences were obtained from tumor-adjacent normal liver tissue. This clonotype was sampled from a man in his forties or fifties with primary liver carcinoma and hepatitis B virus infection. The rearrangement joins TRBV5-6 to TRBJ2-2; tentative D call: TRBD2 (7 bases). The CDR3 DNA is TGTGCCAGCAGACTGGGGGCTAGCGGAACCAACACCGGGGAGCTGTTTTTT. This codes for CASRLGASGTNTGELFF.